Presented here are 20 T cell receptor beta chains from one specimen sequenced in a study of CD8+CD57+ T cells in acquired aplastic anemia. Genomic DNA provided the template from which TCR beta VDJ and CDR3 profiles were obtained. TCRdb fed the reads into MiXCR, producing one record per CDR3 protein. This table has about 160,000 distinct CDR3 sequences, approximately 44% appearing once. Selection for sequencing was limited to patients who had shown CD8+CD57+ cell expansion by flow cytometry. The material sequenced was sorted CD4+, CD8+, or CD8+CD57+ T cells (not recorded which) from PBMCs. The source is a human donor with aplastic anemia.

This clonotype was observed many times. The genes are TRBV20-1 and TRBJ1-2, with a tentative D call TRBD1 (5 bases). This CDR3 spans 12 amino acids. Germline CDR1 reads DFQATT; CDR2 reads SNEGSKA (reference sequence). The V gene lost 7 bases and the J gene lost 4 bases, with 13 bases spanning the gap. This chain's CDR3 is CSVTTAVYGYTF. In DNA form, the CDR3 reads TGCAGTGTTACGACAGCTGTCTATGGCTACACCTTC.

Worth noting for this clonotype: Since a much larger clone is just one base distant, this may be a read error. V usage is TRBV5-5 and J usage is TRBJ1-2; possibly TRBD1 for D (6 bases). V dropped 5 bases and J dropped 4 bases, with 18 bases sitting between them. CDR1 SGHKS and CDR2 YYEKEE come from the germline V gene (reference sequence). This CDR3 is 15 amino acids long. The CDR3 protein is CASREVQGSGYGYTF. DNA of the CDR3: TGTGCCAGCAGGGAGGTACAGGGATCTGGCTATGGCTACACCTTC.

The chain couples TRBV25-1 to TRBJ1-1; TRBD1 might be the D (5 bases). The germline V gene encodes CDR1 MGHDK and CDR2 SYGVNS. V lost 6 bases, J lost 10 bases, and 21 bases lay in between. The length of the CDR3 is 14 residues. The CDR3 sequence: CASSVERGGAGAFF. The CDR3 DNA reads as TGTGCCAGCAGCGTTGAAAGGGGAGGGGCCGGAGCTTTCTTT.

This clonotype has only a few counts. The chain links TRBV7-9 to TRBJ2-7; 8 bases match TRBD1. The length of the CDR3 is 13 residues. Germline CDR1 is SEHNR and CDR2 is FQNEAQ (reference sequence). V gave up 3 bases and J gave up 6 bases; unmatched junction bases: 4. CDR3 sequence: CASSLDRVREQYF. The CDR3 coding sequence is TGTGCCAGCAGCTTGGACAGGGTGCGCGAGCAGTACTTC. Full variable domain (missing parts from reference TRBV7-9 and TRBJ2-7): DTGVSQNPRHKITKRGQNVTFRCDPISEHNRLYWYRQTLGQGPEFLTYFQNEAQLEKSRLLSDRFSAERPKGSFSTLEIQRTEQGDSAMYLCASSLDRVREQYFGPGTRLTVT.

This chain connects TRBV25-1 to TRBJ2-1; 8 bases map to TRBD1. The V gene end was trimmed by 3 bases and the J gene end by 7 bases; junction bases not matched to a gene: 5. There are 14 residues in the CDR3. Germline values: CDR1 MGHDK, CDR2 SYGVNS. CDR3 DNA sequence: TGTGCCAGCAGTGATCGACAGGGGACTAATGAGCAGTTCTTC. Translated, it gives CASSDRQGTNEQFF.

The J gene is TRBJ1-1, the V gene TRBV7-9, with D possibly matching TRBD1 (6 bases). The CDR3 totals 15 residues. Trimming stripped 2 bases from V and 1 base from J, with 11 bases between. Germline loops: CDR1 SEHNR, CDR2 FQNEAQ (reference sequence). The CDR3 nucleotides are TGTGCCAGCAGCTTAAAGACGACAGGGAACACTGAAGCTTTCTTT. This sequence encodes CASSLKTTGNTEAFF.

This sequence joins TRBV25-1 and TRBJ2-7; the match to TRBD1 covers 9 bases. V lost 8 bases, J lost 0 bases, and 14 bases stayed unmatched. CDR1 and CDR2 (germline): MGHDK, SYGVNS. This CDR3 is 17 amino acids long. The CDR3 reads CASSPPGTGQRSYEQYF. The DNA of the CDR3 is TGTGCCAGCTCACCACCGGGGACAGGGCAGCGCTCCTACGAGCAGTACTTC.

The chain couples TRBV24-1 to TRBJ2-5; no definite D call. CDR1 is KGHDR and CDR2 is SFDVKD in the germline V gene. Between the trimmed V and J ends, which lost 1 base and 5 bases, there was a span of 7 bases. This CDR3 is 13 amino acids long. The CDR3 nucleotides read TGTGCCACCAGTGATTTTTTGGGGGAGACCCAGTACTTC. This gives the protein CATSDFLGETQYF.

This clonotype was seen at least ten times. The chain couples TRBV5-1 to TRBJ1-2; TRBD1 aligns across 8 bases. The CDR3 sequence is 16 residues long. The V gene's germline CDR1 is SGHRS and CDR2 YFSETQ. V shed 4 bases, J shed 2 bases, and the junction held 10 bases outside the gene matches. The CDR3 region has the DNA TGCGCCAGCAGCGTGGGGATTGGACAGGGAAACTATGGCTACACCTTC. This codes for CASSVGIGQGNYGYTF.

The chain links TRBV2 to TRBJ1-2; 8 bases are shared with TRBD1. Germline V gene data show CDR1 as SNHLY and CDR2 as FYNNEI. This CDR3 is 14 amino acids long. V trimming: 10 bases; J trimming: 3 bases; junction bases outside the gene matches: 10. DNA of the CDR3: TGTGCCACCGGTACGGACAGGGCGGACTATGGCTACACCTTC. Translated: CATGTDRADYGYTF.

This chain uses TRBV5-1 with TRBJ2-2; 10 positions match TRBD1. The CDR3 is 17 amino acids. The germline V gene encodes CDR1 SGHRS and CDR2 YFSETQ. V was pared by 0 bases and J by 5 bases, with 7 bases of the junction left unmatched. Here the CDR3 reads CASSLDPGTGVTGELFF. CDR3 sequence (DNA): TGCGCCAGCAGCTTGGATCCCGGGACAGGGGTTACCGGGGAGCTGTTTTTT.

This clonotype was counted ten times or more. The J gene is TRBJ1-2, the V gene TRBV12-3 or TRBV12-4; D is undetermined. This CDR3 region has 13 residues. V was trimmed by 2 bases and J by 2 bases, leaving 6 bases between them. Written as DNA, the CDR3 is TGTGCCAGCAGTTTATACTACAACTATGGCTACACCTTC. It encodes CASSLYYNYGYTF.

Only a few counts were recorded for this clonotype. A read error may account for a junction end that differs from germline. The gene calls are TRBV5-1 and TRBJ1-2, with no clear D. CDR1 SGHRS and CDR2 YFSETQ come from the germline V gene. The length of the CDR3 is 13 residues. For the CDR3, the DNA is TGCGCCAGCAGCTTGGGCCGCGACTACGGCTACACCTTC. Protein: CASSLGRDYGYTF.

This clonotype occurred a few times. The chain links TRBV29-1 to TRBJ1-2; D remains unclear. The V gene lost 6 bases and the J gene lost 6 bases, with 8 bases spanning the gap. Per germline, CDR1 SQVTM and CDR2 ANQGSEA. CDR3 length equals 10 residues. The CDR3 nucleotides are TGCAGCGTACCCGCGAATGGCTACACCTTC. Protein product: CSVPANGYTF.

In this sample, this clonotype is medium-sized. The chain couples TRBV10-3 to TRBJ1-2, with 8 bases fitting TRBD1. The V gene's germline CDR1 is ENHRY and CDR2 SYGVKD. Losses at the gene ends were 0 bases for V and 8 bases for J; bases not matched to a gene: 8. The CDR3 is 15 residues long. CDR3 bases: TGTGCCATCAGTGAGTCCGTCGGACAGGGAAGGGGCTACACCTTC. It specifies CAISESVGQGRGYTF.

As to this clonotype: This may arise from a read error, as a much more abundant clone is one base away. The chain links TRBV20-1 to TRBJ2-5; D could derive from TRBD1 or TRBD2 (6 bases each). V lost 3 bases, J lost 7 bases, and 18 bases lay in between. The CDR3 is made up of 14 amino acids. Germline V gives CDR1 DFQATT, CDR2 SNEGSKA (reference sequence). The CDR3 sequence: CSASPTGTWGTQYF. CDR3 coding DNA: TGCAGTGCTAGTCCAACAGGGACTTGGGGGACCCAGTACTTC.

V and J are TRBV2 and TRBJ2-5; 11 nucleotides agree with TRBD2. After removal of 5 bases from V and 6 bases from J, the junction contained 17 bases not matched to a gene. The germline V gene encodes CDR1 SNHLY and CDR2 FYNNEI. The CDR3 contains 18 residues. DNA of the CDR3: TGTGCCAGCAGTTATAGAGGGCTAGCGGGAGGACCGGGACAGACCCAGTACTTC. This sequence encodes CASSYRGLAGGPGQTQYF.

Only a few counts were recorded for this clonotype. The V and J genes are TRBV19 and TRBJ1-6; 7 nucleotides match TRBD1. CDR3 length: 14 residues. V gave up 8 bases and J gave up 7 bases; unmatched junction bases: 8. Germline V gene data show CDR1 as LNHDA and CDR2 as SQIVND (reference sequence). The CDR3 coding sequence is TGTGCCAGTCGCCGACAGGGTACGAATTCACCCCTCCACTTT. Protein product: CASRRQGTNSPLHF.

In this sample, this clonotype turned up a few times. The junction departs from germline at one end; a sequencing error may be responsible. The chain couples TRBV3-1 to TRBJ2-7; D is unclear. Per germline, CDR1 LGHDT and CDR2 YNNKEL (reference sequence). This CDR3 has 12 residues. The CDR3 sequence: CASSQDSKFFDF. CDR3 coding DNA: TGTGCCAGCAGCCAAGACTCCAAATTTTTTGACTTC.

As to this clonotype: At one end, the junction sequence differs from germline, possibly due to a read error. The genes are TRBV10-3 and TRBJ2-7; maybe TRBD1 (7 bases). Germline V gene data show CDR1 as ENHRY and CDR2 as SYGVKD. The CDR3 contains 14 residues. In DNA, the CDR3 is TGTGCCATTGCGGGACAGCGTAACACCGGGGAGCTGTACTTC. Its protein product is CAIAGQRNTGELYF.